This entry describes one T cell receptor (beta chain). Antigen: not known. 60 Vbeta and 13 Jbeta primers were used in PCR. Generated by immunoSEQ multiplex PCR, the TCRdb table keeps only in-frame clones and is missing some. The sample includes roughly 170,000 clones, 84% of them seen just once. Germline V gene data show CDR1 as SGHRS and CDR2 as YFSETQ. The CDR3 length is 15 residues. V gave up 0 bases and J gave up 4 bases; unmatched junction bases: 4. This sample is part of a study of cytomegalovirus exposure and HLA in healthy donors. Findings of the study overall: According to a later analysis, most TCR beta chains associated with CMV appeared HLA-restricted.

This receptor was identified in a girl aged 2 to 9 in good health and CMV-seropositive. This chain uses TRBV5-1 with TRBJ1-1, with 9 positions matching TRBD1. The sample taken for sequencing was PBMCs. DNA of the CDR3: TGCGCCAGCAGCTTGGCCGGGACAGGGCGCACTGAAGCTTTCTTT. Its translation: CASSLAGTGRTEAFF.